These 16 T cell receptor beta chains were sequenced from one sample in a study of blood T cell repertoires in COVID-19. Produced via immunoSEQ multiplex PCR; TCRdb's table is partial and in-frame only. This sample has 150,000 to 200,000 clones; approximately 89% occur once, and the top ten carry more than 3%. Sequenced sample: peripheral blood. The receptors here all came from a man aged 65 to 79 with acute or convalescent COVID-19.

This clone was detected only once. J is TRBJ2-5 and V is TRBV5-1, with 12 bases identical to TRBD2. The CDR3 contains 16 residues. Trimming took 0 bases from V and 5 from J; bases not matched to a gene: 5. Germline CDR1 is SGHRS and CDR2 is YFSETQ. CDR3 DNA sequence: TGCGCCAGCAGCTTGGGGGGACTAGCGGGCCTTGAGACCCAGTACTTC. This translates into CASSLGGLAGLETQYF.

This chain links TRBV10-1 with TRBJ2-1, with TRBD2 identical over 12 bases. Germline assignment: CDR1 WNHNN and CDR2 SYGVQD (reference sequence). This CDR3 spans 14 amino acids. Unmatched junction bases numbered 2, after V lost 6 bases and J lost 5 bases. The CDR3 loop is CASSRLAGDNEQFF. The CDR3 coding sequence is TGCGCCAGCAGCAGACTAGCGGGGGACAATGAGCAGTTCTTC.

The V and J genes are TRBV6-5 and TRBJ2-5; D gene uncertain. V gave up 2 bases and J gave up 4 bases, with 8 bases separating them. Germline V lookup: CDR1 MNHEY, CDR2 SVGAGI. The CDR3 runs to 13 residues. The CDR3 nucleotides are TGTGCCAGCAGTTACCCAGCAGGAGAGACCCAGTACTTC. The encoded protein is CASSYPAGETQYF.

The chain employs TRBV7-3 and TRBJ2-3, with D possibly being TRBD2 (6 bases). V was cut by 5 bases and J by 1 base, with 13 bases left in between. Germline lookup yields CDR1 SGHTA and CDR2 FQGTGA. CDR3 size: 15 residues. Written as DNA, the CDR3 is TGTGCCAGCAGCCCCCAGGGACTTCGCACAGATACGCAGTATTTT. It encodes CASSPQGLRTDTQYF.

This clone came up a few times. The genes are TRBV11-3 and TRBJ2-7; no reliable D call. This CDR3 contains 14 residues. Trimming cost V 1 base and J 6 bases, with 13 bases left between them. Germline V gives CDR1 SGHNT, CDR2 YENEEA. For the CDR3, the DNA is TGTGCCAGCAGCTTAGGGTCGTGGCATTCCGAGCAGTACTTC. This translates into CASSLGSWHSEQYF.

The chain couples TRBV7-8 to TRBJ2-7, with unresolved D. V shed 4 bases and J shed 4 bases, with 17 bases lying between them. CDR1 and CDR2 from the germline V gene are SGHVS and FQNEAQ. This CDR3 spans 15 amino acids. In DNA, the CDR3 is TGTGCCAGCAGCTCCCCGCCGGGTCTTTTATACGAGCAGTACTTC. This translates into CASSSPPGLLYEQYF.

This rearrangement joins TRBV6-2 or TRBV6-3 to TRBJ1-5, with D perhaps TRBD1 (5 bases). The CDR3 covers 14 residues. The germline CDR1 and CDR2 sequences are MNHEY and SVGEGT. Between the trimmed V and J ends, which lost 6 bases and 9 bases, there was a span of 18 bases. DNA of the CDR3: TGTGCCAGCAGCCAGGGTTCAGGAGCGGTGCCCCAGCATTTT. Protein: CASSQGSGAVPQHF.

This sequence joins TRBV29-1 and TRBJ1-5; unclear D gene. The V gene's germline CDR1 is SQVTM and CDR2 ANQGSEA. This CDR3 is built from 14 residues. V was clipped by 0 bases and J by 4 bases, with 10 bases between them. The CDR3 DNA is TGCAGCGTTGAAGATACCGGTCCAAATCAGCCCCAGCATTTT. It yields the protein CSVEDTGPNQPQHF.

The J gene is TRBJ2-7, the V gene TRBV5-1; 9 bases fit TRBD1. V trimming: 4 bases; J trimming: 3 bases; junction bases outside the gene matches: 14. This CDR3 contains 17 residues. The germline V gene encodes CDR1 SGHRS and CDR2 YFSETQ. Written as DNA, the CDR3 is TGCGCCAGCAGCCCACCGGGACAGGGTTCGGTCGGCTACGAGCAGTACTTC. The encoded protein is CASSPPGQGSVGYEQYF.

The chain combines TRBV4-1 with TRBJ1-1, with D possibly TRBD1 on 6 matching bases. Trimming left V 0 bases short and J 6 bases short, with 11 bases between. CDR1 MGHRA and CDR2 YSYEKL come from the germline V gene. CDR3 size: 14 residues. CDR3 DNA sequence: TGCGCCAGCAGCCAAGATCTCGACAGGCCTGAAGCTTTCTTT. The encoded protein is CASSQDLDRPEAFF.

This chain uses TRBV7-2 with TRBJ1-5; D may be TRBD1 (5 bases). CDR1 SGHTA and CDR2 FQGNSA come from the germline V gene. Trimming left V 6 bases short and J 5 bases short, with 11 bases between. The CDR3 extends over 13 amino acids. This chain's CDR3 is CASRPDSHQPQHF. CDR3 in DNA: TGTGCCAGCAGACCAGACAGTCATCAGCCCCAGCATTTT.

The chain employs TRBV7-8 and TRBJ1-1, with TRBD1 matching 9 bases. Germline lookup yields CDR1 SGHVS and CDR2 FQNEAQ. The CDR3 loop spans 16 amino acids. After removal of 0 bases from V and 3 bases from J, the junction contained 5 bases not matched to a gene. CDR3 protein: CASSLAHRGRDTEAFF. In DNA form, the CDR3 reads TGTGCCAGCAGCTTAGCTCACAGGGGGCGCGACACTGAAGCTTTCTTT.

The chain joins TRBV6-5 to TRBJ1-1; maybe TRBD1 (6 bases). Germline-derived CDR1 and CDR2 are MNHEY and SVGAGI. The length of the CDR3 is 13 residues. V lost 2 bases and J 10 bases, leaving 14 bases between the germline ends. The CDR3 spells CASSYETGNRAFF. In nucleotides, the CDR3 is TGTGCCAGCAGTTACGAGACAGGTAATAGAGCTTTCTTT.

DNA for the CDR3: TGCAGTGCTAGTAAGGGGGCCGAGCAGCCCCAGCATTTT. This encodes CSASKGAEQPQHF. The genes are TRBV20-1 and TRBJ1-5; 7 positions match TRBD1. V shed 3 bases and J 7 bases; nucleotides not matched to a gene: 6. CDR3 size: 13 residues. Germline assignment: CDR1 DFQATT and CDR2 SNEGSKA (reference sequence).

The chain joins TRBV5-1 to TRBJ2-2, with 8 bases that match TRBD2. Germline V gene data show CDR1 as SGHRS and CDR2 as YFSETQ. The CDR3 has 15 residues. Germline trimming cut 4 bases from V and 3 bases from J; bases unmatched to any gene: 5. CDR3: CASSNRTSYTGELFF. Written as DNA, the CDR3 is TGCGCCAGCAGCAACCGGACTAGCTACACCGGGGAGCTGTTTTTT. The full variable domain, with the rest looked up from reference TRBV5-1 and TRBJ2-2, is KAGVTQTPRYLIKTRGQQVTLSCSPISGHRSVSWYQQTPGQGLQFLFEYFSETQRNKGNFPGRFSGRQFSNSRSEMNVSTLELGDSALYLCASSNRTSYTGELFFGEGSRLTVL.

The V and J genes are TRBV30 and TRBJ1-2; the D is unclear. V shed 0 bases and J shed 7 bases, with 12 bases lying between them. This CDR3 spans 13 amino acids. Germline CDR1 is GTSNPN and CDR2 is SVGIG (reference sequence). In DNA form, the CDR3 reads TGTGCCTGGAGTGTAGGGCCAGGAGGTGGCTACACCTTC. Residues: CAWSVGPGGGYTF. The whole variable domain, filled in from reference TRBV30 and TRBJ1-2, reads SQTIHQWPATLVQPVGSPLSLECTVEGTSNPNLYWYRQAAGRGLQLLFYSVGIGQISSEVPQNLSASRPQDRQFILSSKKLLLSDSGFYLCAWSVGPGGGYTFGSGTRLTVV.